This TCR beta chain was identified in a study of tumor-infiltrating lymphocytes in primary liver carcinoma. For the study at large: Tumor lesions were T1-T3 N0M0 and spanned about 4 to 11 cm. The study's findings and limits: Among the pair types, tumor region pairs showed more overlap than tumor-adjacent and tumor-blood pairs. Significantly greater top-250-clone fractions characterized tumors relative to blood (p = 0.039).

The V segment lost 6 bases and the J segment 12 bases; nucleotides outside the gene matches: 10. CDR3 length: 14 residues. Germline assignment: CDR1 ENHRY and CDR2 SYGVKD. On this clonotype: Antigen: not known. It is likely a read error, because the conserved phenylalanine at the end of the CDR3 is missing.

Starting material of 400 to 600 ng total RNA yielded TCR beta cDNA via a constant-region primer. Modified slightly, ARM-PCR produced TCR beta libraries over three nested multiplex PCR rounds. It was with TRBV1-TRBV30 forward primers and a C-beta reverse primer that the first two PCR rounds were run, at about 9 cycles each. TCRdb called the multiplex PCR reads again in MiXCR, with one record for every CDR3 protein. Among fewer than 90,000 distinct CDR3 sequences, 72% were seen once, and the ten largest hold roughly 21%. The tissue used was unsorted bulk material of about 19-34 mg. RNA and DNA were co-extracted from it with the AllPrep DNA/RNA mini kit. Treatment of the patients' primary liver carcinoma consisted of surgical resection.

The receptor's source is a man aged 40-50 years with primary liver carcinoma and hepatitis B virus infection. Sequencing was performed on liver tumor tissue from sampling region 1. Noted subset: tumor region T1, superior pole. This chain uses TRBV10-3 with TRBJ2-1; 11 nucleotides agree with TRBD2. The CDR3 nucleotides read TGTGCCATCAGCGTGACTAGCGGGACCCCAAGGCAGTTCTAC. It specifies CAISVTSGTPRQFY.